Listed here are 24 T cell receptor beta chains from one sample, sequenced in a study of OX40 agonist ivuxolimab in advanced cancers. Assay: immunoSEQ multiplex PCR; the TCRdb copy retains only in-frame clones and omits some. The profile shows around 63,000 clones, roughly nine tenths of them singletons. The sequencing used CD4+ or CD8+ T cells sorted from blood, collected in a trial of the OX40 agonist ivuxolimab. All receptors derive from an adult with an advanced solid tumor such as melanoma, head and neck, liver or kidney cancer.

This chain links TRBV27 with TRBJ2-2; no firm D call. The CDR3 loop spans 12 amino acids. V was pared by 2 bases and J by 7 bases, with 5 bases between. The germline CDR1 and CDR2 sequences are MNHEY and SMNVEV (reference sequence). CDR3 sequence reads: CASSLRVGELFF. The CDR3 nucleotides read TGTGCCAGCAGTTTACGGGTCGGGGAGCTGTTTTTT.

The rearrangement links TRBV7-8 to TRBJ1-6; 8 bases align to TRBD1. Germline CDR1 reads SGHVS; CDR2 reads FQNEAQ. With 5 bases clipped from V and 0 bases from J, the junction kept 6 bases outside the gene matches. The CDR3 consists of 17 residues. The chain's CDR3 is CASSRDRLSSYNSPLHF. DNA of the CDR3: TGTGCCAGCAGCAGGGACAGGCTTAGCTCCTATAATTCACCCCTCCACTTT.

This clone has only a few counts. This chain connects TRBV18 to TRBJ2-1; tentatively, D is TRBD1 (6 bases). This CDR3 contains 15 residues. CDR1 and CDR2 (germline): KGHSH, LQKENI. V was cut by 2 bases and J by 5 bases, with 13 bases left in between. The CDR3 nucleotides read TGTGCCAGCTCACCAGCAGGGGTGTCCAACAATGAGCAGTTCTTC. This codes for CASSPAGVSNNEQFF.

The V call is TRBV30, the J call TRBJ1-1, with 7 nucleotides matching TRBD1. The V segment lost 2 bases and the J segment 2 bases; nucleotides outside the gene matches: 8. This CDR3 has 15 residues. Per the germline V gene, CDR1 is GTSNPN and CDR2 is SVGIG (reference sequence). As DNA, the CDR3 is TGTGCCTGGAGTAGGGGGGGACAGCTAAACACTGAAGCTTTCTTT. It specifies CAWSRGGQLNTEAFF.

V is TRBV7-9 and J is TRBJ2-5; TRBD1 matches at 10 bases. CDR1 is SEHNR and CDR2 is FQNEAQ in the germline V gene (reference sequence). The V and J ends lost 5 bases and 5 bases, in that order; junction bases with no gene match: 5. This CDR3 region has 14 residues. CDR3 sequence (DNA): TGTGCCAGCAGCCCCGGACAGGGGGGGGAGACCCAGTACTTC. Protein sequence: CASSPGQGGETQYF.

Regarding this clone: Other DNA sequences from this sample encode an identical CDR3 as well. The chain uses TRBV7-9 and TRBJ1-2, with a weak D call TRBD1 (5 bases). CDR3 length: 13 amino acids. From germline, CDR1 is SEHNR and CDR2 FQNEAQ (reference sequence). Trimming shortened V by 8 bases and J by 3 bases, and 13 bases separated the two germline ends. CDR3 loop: CASSGASDYGYTF. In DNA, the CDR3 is TGTGCCAGCTCTGGGGCGTCGGACTATGGCTACACCTTC.

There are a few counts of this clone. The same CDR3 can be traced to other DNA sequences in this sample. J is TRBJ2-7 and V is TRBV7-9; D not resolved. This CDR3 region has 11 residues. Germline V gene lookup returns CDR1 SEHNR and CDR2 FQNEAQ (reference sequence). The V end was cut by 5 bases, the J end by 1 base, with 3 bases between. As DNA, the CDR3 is TGTGCCAGCAGCCTGTCCTACGAGCAGTACTTC. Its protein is CASSLSYEQYF. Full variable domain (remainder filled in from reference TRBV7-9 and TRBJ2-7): DTGVSQNPRHKITKRGQNVTFRCDPISEHNRLYWYRQTLGQGPEFLTYFQNEAQLEKSRLLSDRFSAERPKGSFSTLEIQRTEQGDSAMYLCASSLSYEQYFGPGTRLTVT.

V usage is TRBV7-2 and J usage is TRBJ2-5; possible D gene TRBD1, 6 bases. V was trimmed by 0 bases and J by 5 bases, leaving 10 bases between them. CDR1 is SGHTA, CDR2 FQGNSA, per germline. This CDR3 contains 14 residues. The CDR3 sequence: CASSLAWGPETQYF. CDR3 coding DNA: TGTGCCAGCAGCTTAGCCTGGGGGCCCGAGACCCAGTACTTC.

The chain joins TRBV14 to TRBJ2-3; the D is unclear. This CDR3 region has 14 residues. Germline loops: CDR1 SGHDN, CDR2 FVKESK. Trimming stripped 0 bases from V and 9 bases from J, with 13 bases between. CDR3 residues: CASSQESLGGTQYF. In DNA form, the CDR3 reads TGTGCCAGCAGCCAAGAGAGTTTGGGTGGGACGCAGTATTTT.

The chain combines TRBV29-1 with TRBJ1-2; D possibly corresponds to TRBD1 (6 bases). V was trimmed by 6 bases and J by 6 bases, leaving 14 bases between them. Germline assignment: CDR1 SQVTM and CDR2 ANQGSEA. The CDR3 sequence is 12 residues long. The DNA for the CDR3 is TGCAGCGTCCTAACAGGGAGGGATGGCTACACCTTC. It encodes CSVLTGRDGYTF.

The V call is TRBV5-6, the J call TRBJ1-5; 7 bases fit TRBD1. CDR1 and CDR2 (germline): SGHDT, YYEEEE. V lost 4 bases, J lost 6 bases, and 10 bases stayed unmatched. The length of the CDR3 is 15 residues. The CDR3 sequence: CASSTSGTALQPQHF. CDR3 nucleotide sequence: TGTGCCAGCAGCACCTCCGGGACAGCTCTTCAGCCCCAGCATTTT. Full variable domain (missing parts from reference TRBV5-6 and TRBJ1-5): DAGVTQSPTHLIKTRGQQVTLRCSPKSGHDTVSWYQQALGQGPQFIFQYYEEEERQRGNFPDRFSGHQFPNYSSELNVNALLLGDSALYLCASSTSGTALQPQHFGDGTRLSIL.

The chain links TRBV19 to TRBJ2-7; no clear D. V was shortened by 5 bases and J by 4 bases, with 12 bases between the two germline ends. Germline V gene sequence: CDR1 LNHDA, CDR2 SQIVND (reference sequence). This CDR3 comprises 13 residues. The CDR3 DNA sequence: TGTGCCAGTAGTCTACGACATGGGTACGAGCAGTACTTC. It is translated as CASSLRHGYEQYF.

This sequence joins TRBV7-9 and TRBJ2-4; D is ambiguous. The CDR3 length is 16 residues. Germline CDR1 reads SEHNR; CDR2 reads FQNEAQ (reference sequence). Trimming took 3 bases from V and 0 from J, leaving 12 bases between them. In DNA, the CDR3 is TGTGCCAGCAGCTTCCCGACACCGCTAGCCAAAAACATTCAGTACTTC. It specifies CASSFPTPLAKNIQYF.

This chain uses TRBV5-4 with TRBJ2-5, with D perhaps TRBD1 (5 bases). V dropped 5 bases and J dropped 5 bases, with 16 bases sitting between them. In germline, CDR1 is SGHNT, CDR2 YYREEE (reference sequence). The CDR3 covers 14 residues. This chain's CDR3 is CASRDKELTETQYF. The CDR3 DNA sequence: TGTGCCAGCAGGGACAAGGAATTAACCGAGACCCAGTACTTC.

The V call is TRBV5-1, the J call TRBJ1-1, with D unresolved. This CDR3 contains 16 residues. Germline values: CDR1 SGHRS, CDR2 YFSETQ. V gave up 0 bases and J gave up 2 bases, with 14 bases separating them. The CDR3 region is CASSLGGRSYNTEAFF. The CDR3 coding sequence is TGCGCCAGCAGCTTGGGAGGACGGTCGTACAACACTGAAGCTTTCTTT.

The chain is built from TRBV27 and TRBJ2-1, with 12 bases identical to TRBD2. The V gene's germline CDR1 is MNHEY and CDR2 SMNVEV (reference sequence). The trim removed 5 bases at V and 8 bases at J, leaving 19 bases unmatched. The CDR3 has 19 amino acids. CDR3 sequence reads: CASSPLGTSGLWTGDEQFF. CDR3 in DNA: TGTGCCAGCAGTCCCCTCGGGACTAGCGGGTTATGGACTGGGGATGAGCAGTTCTTC.

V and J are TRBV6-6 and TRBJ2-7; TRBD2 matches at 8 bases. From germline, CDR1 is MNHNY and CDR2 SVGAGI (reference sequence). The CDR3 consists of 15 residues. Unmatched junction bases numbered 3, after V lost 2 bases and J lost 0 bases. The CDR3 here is CASSYPTSGSYEQYF. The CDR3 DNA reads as TGTGCCAGCAGTTACCCTACTAGCGGCTCCTACGAGCAGTACTTC.

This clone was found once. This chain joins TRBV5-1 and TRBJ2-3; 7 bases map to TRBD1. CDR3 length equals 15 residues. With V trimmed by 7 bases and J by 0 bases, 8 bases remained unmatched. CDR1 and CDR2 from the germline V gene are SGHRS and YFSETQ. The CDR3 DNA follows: TGCGCCAGCGGCTACAGGGGATTAAGCACAGATACGCAGTATTTT. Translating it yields CASGYRGLSTDTQYF.

CDR3 sequence: CASSPLGQRGNIQYF. The CDR3 coding sequence is TGTGCCAGCAGTCCCCTGGGGCAGAGGGGAAACATTCAGTACTTC. This rearrangement joins TRBV7-6 to TRBJ2-4, with D perhaps TRBD1 or TRBD2 (5 bases each). Trimming pared 6 bases from V and 6 bases from J, leaving 18 bases between. The CDR3 sequence is 15 residues long. Germline values: CDR1 SGHVS, CDR2 FNYEAQ. The complete variable domain, with remaining parts taken from reference TRBV7-6 and TRBJ2-4, reads GAGVSQSPRYKVTKRGQDVALRCDPISGHVSLYWYRQALGQGPEFLTYFNYEAQQDKSGLPNDRFSAERPEGSISTLTIQRTEQRDSAMYRCASSPLGQRGNIQYFGAGTRLSVL.

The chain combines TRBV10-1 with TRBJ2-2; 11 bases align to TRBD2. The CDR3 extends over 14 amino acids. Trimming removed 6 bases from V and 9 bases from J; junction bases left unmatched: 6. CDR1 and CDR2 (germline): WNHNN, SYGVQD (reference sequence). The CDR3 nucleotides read TGCGCCAGCAGGGCCGGGACTAGCGGAAGGGAGCTGTTTTTT. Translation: CASRAGTSGRELFF.

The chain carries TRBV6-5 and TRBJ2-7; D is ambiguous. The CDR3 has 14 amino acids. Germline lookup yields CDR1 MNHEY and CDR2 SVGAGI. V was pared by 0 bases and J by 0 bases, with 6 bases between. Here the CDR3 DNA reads TGTGCCAGCAGTTACTCGAGCCCCTCCTACGAGCAGTACTTC. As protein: CASSYSSPSYEQYF.

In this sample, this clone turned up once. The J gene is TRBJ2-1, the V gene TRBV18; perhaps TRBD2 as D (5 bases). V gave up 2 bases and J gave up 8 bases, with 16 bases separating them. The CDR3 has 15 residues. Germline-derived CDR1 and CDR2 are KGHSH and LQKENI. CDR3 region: CASSPFRLGSDEQFF. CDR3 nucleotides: TGTGCCAGCTCACCATTTAGGTTGGGGAGTGATGAGCAGTTCTTC. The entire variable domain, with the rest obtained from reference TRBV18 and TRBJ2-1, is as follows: NAGVMQNPRHLVRRRGQEARLRCSPMKGHSHVYWYRQLPEEGLKFMVYLQKENIIDESGMPKERFSAEFPKEGPSILRIQQVVRGDSAAYFCASSPFRLGSDEQFFGPGTRLTVL.

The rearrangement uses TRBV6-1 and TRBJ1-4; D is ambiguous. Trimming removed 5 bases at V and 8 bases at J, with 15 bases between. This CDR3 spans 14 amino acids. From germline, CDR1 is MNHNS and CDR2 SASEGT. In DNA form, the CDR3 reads TGTGCCAGCAGTTCCCCGAGTCGGCGAGAAAAACTGTTTTTT. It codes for CASSSPSRREKLFF.

This CDR3 reads CASSLQGTDGYTF. The CDR3 DNA reads TGTGCCAGCAGTTTACAGGGGACGGATGGCTACACCTTC. This chain uses TRBV27 with TRBJ1-2; TRBD1 might be the D (6 bases). The CDR3 consists of 13 residues. Trimming took off 2 bases at V and 6 bases at J, with 10 bases between the two ends. CDR1 and CDR2 (germline): MNHEY, SMNVEV (reference sequence).